Listed below are T cell receptor beta chains from one sample, sequenced in a study of blood T cells in healthy people across ages. Using its own MiXCR run on the 5' RACE reads, TCRdb lists one record per CDR3 protein. The data hold more than 1 million distinct CDR3 sequences, with 35% to 50% observed a single time. The sample comprised blood. The source of these receptors is an older woman in good health. The CDR3 runs from the conserved cysteine through the conserved F or W. The order of the fields is V gene, CDR3 protein.

TRBV7-8,CASSKGTSGSTDTQYF
TRBV10-3,CAISERSGQGSDEQYF
TRBV24-1,CAPAGTENTEAFF
TRBV12-3/TRBV12-4,CASSFAGGRTGELFF
TRBV7-9,CASSNGKRDAQGYGYTF
TRBV5-1,CASSSGTGGSYEQFF
TRBV7-8,CASSLLGGSGDTQYF
TRBV24-1,CATSDPAPASTDTQYF
TRBV10-2,CASSDRDRSSYEQYF
TRBV28,CASTPGQGVQPQHF
TRBV9,CASSVDTSGSSYEQYF
TRBV20-1,CSARAAKGVKNTEAFF
TRBV20-1,CSARGPLGGAFF
TRBV12-3/TRBV12-4,CASSLLAGGGQETQYF